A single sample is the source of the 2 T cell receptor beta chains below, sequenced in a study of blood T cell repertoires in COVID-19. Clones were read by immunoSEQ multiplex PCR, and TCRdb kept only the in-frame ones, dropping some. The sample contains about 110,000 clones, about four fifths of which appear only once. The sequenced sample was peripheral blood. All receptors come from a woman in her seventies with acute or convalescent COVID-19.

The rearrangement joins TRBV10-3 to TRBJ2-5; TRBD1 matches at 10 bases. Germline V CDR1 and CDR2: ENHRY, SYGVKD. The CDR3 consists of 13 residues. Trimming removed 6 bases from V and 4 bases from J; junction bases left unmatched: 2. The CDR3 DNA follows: TGTGCCATCAGCCGGGACAGGGGAGAGACCCAGTACTTC. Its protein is CAISRDRGETQYF.

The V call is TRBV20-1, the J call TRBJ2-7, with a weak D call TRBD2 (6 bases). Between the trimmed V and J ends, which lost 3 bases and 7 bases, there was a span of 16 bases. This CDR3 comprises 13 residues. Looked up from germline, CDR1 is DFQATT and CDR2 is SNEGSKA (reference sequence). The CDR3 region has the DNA TGCAGTGCTAGTTTTCATATGGGAGGAGAGCAGTACTTC. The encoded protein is CSASFHMGGEQYF.